This section outlines one T cell receptor beta chain sequence together with its context. Sequence at one end of the junction differs from germline and may be a read error. The sample belongs to a study of tumor and adjacent non-tumor tissue in lung cancer. Study information: There were around 11 adenocarcinoma, 2 squamous cell carcinoma and 1 small cell lung cancer cases.

The template was RNA from unsorted bulk tissue. Germline V CDR1 and CDR2: MNHEY, SVGAGI. This CDR3 is built from 15 residues. A modified ARM-PCR protocol with three rounds of nested PCR amplified TCRbeta. Via MiXCR, TCRdb re-called the multiplex PCR reads, giving one row per CDR3 protein. Among about 200,000 distinct CDR3 sequences listed, 71% were seen once. Material for sequencing was lung tumor tissue. This clonotype was obtained from a man aged 60 to 75 with non-small cell lung cancer. V and J are TRBV6-5 and TRBJ2-5; tentatively, D is TRBD1 (6 bases). The CDR3 nucleotides are TGTGCCAGCAGTCACCAGGGGAGACAACAAGAGACACAGTACTTC. Its protein is CASSHQGRQQETQYF.